This is a list of T cell receptor beta chains from one sample in a study of cytomegalovirus exposure and HLA in healthy donors. Data came from immunoSEQ multiplex PCR; TCRdb stores just in-frame clones and leaves some out. This sample has around 40,000 clones; almost 70% occur once, and the top ten carry around 4%. Material for sequencing was PBMCs. These receptors all stem from a man aged 40-50 years in good health and CMV-seronegative. Each CDR3 is given with its conserved first and last residue. A D gene is named only where the DNA matches it firmly. A row's size may be missing; if present it is once, few, many or a size class.

few	TRBD1	TRBJ1-4	TRBV5-1	CASSSGTGRGDEKLFF	TGCGCCAGCAGCTCCGGGACAGGGAGGGGAGATGAAAAACTGTTTTTT
.	TRBD2	TRBJ2-1	TRBV6-1	CASSLELASYNEQFF	TGTGCCAGCAGCCTCGAACTAGCGAGCTACAATGAGCAGTTCTTC
.	.	TRBJ1-1	TRBV4-3	CASKNRLNTEAFF	TGCGCCAGCAAGAACAGGCTGAACACTGAAGCTTTCTTT
.	TRBD2	TRBJ2-7	TRBV29-1	CSVELVAGGESSYEQYF	TGCAGCGTTGAATTGGTAGCGGGGGGCGAAAGCTCCTACGAGCAGTACTTC
few	TRBD1	TRBJ1-3	TRBV2	CASRLAGTGQQGGNTIYF	TGTGCCAGCCGACTTGCCGGGACAGGTCAGCAGGGTGGAAACACCATATATTTT
.	TRBD1	TRBJ2-7	TRBV14	CASSQTGRTYEQYF	TGTGCCAGCAGCCAGACAGGGAGAACCTACGAGCAGTACTTC
few	.	TRBJ1-6	TRBV30	CAWGTGTYNSPLHF	TGTGCCTGGGGAACAGGGACCTATAATTCACCCCTCCACTTT
few	.	TRBJ2-7	TRBV6-5	CATSGGGASYEQYF	TGTGCCACGAGCGGTGGGGGGGCGTCCTACGAGCAGTACTTC
.	.	TRBJ2-5	TRBV5-6	CASSLRAGTRQETQYF	TGTGCCAGCAGCTTGAGGGCGGGTACTCGCCAAGAGACCCAGTACTTC
.	TRBD1	TRBJ1-4	TRBV30	CAWGTGPNEKLFF	TGTGCCTGGGGGACAGGGCCTAATGAAAAACTGTTTTTT
.	TRBD1	TRBJ2-7	TRBV4-1	CASSRTGVVDEQYF	TGCGCCAGCAGCCGGACAGGGGTAGTAGACGAGCAGTACTTC
.	TRBD2	TRBJ2-3	TRBV7-2	CASSLVLAGGADTQYF	TGTGCCAGCAGCTTAGTGCTAGCGGGGGGGGCGGATACGCAGTATTTT
few	TRBD1	TRBJ1-2	TRBV6-4	CASSSTGTGVYGYTF	TGTGCCAGCAGTTCAACCGGGACAGGGGTCTATGGCTACACCTTC
few	.	TRBJ2-7	TRBV4-1	CASSPLGQSYEQYF	TGCGCCAGCAGCCCCCTTGGACAGTCCTACGAGCAGTACTTC
.	TRBD1	TRBJ2-2	TRBV4-1	CASSRQGYTGELFF	TGCGCCAGCAGCCGACAGGGGTACACCGGGGAGCTGTTTTTT
.	.	TRBJ1-1	TRBV11-3	CASSATANTEAFF	TGTGCCAGCAGCGCGACAGCCAACACTGAAGCTTTCTTT
once	.	TRBJ1-2	TRBV7-9	CASSSGTPGGGYTF	TGTGCCAGCAGCAGCGGGACTCCCGGTGGGGGCTACACCTTC
few	TRBD1	TRBJ1-1	TRBV29-1	CSVFTGEPEAFF	TGCAGCGTTTTCACAGGGGAACCTGAAGCTTTCTTT
.	.	TRBJ2-1	TRBV19	CASTVQGYNEQFF	TGTGCCAGTACTGTACAGGGATACAATGAGCAGTTCTTC
.	.	TRBJ2-5	TRBV7-2	CASSLAGGGSQETQYF	TGTGCCAGCAGCTTAGCGGGGGGTGGCAGCCAAGAGACCCAGTACTTC
.	.	TRBJ2-7	TRBV7-2	CASSSMPPSSYEQYF	TGTGCCAGCAGCTCCATGCCCCCTAGCTCCTACGAGCAGTACTTC
.	.	TRBJ2-1	TRBV6-5	CASSYHWTSEQFF	TGTGCCAGCAGTTACCATTGGACAAGCGAGCAGTTCTTC
.	.	TRBJ2-5	TRBV9	CASSVSGQETQYF	TGTGCCAGCAGCGTAAGCGGCCAAGAGACCCAGTACTTC
.	TRBD1	TRBJ1-2	TRBV19	CASSSQGAPGYTF	TGTGCCAGTAGTTCACAGGGGGCGCCTGGCTACACCTTC
.	TRBD1	TRBJ1-2	TRBV28	CASTGTGDGYTF	TGTGCCAGCACCGGGACAGGGGATGGCTACACCTTC
.	TRBD2	TRBJ2-7	TRBV7-8	CASSQLGGVAYEQYF	TGTGCCAGCAGCCAACTGGGGGGGGTCGCCTACGAGCAGTACTTC
.	.	TRBJ2-5	TRBV5-4	CASSITGSQETQYF	TGTGCCAGCAGCATAACAGGCAGCCAAGAGACCCAGTACTTC
.	.	TRBJ1-1	TRBV13	CASSLRQVMNTEAFF	TGTGCCAGCAGCTTGCGACAGGTCATGAACACTGAAGCTTTCTTT
few	TRBD1	TRBJ2-7	TRBV9	CASSVGTAISYEQYF	TGTGCCAGCAGCGTGGGGACAGCCATCTCCTACGAGCAGTACTTC
.	.	TRBJ2-2	TRBV5-1	CASSSPGGTGELFF	TGCGCCAGCAGCTCTCCCGGGGGAACCGGGGAGCTGTTTTTT
.	TRBD2	TRBJ2-3	TRBV28	CASSPPGLAGRITDTQYF	TGTGCCAGCAGCCCCCCGGGACTAGCGGGCCGCATCACAGATACGCAGTATTTT
.	.	TRBJ2-7	TRBV19	CATGGNTYEQYF	TGTGCCACTGGGGGGAACACCTACGAGCAGTACTTC
.	TRBD2	TRBJ2-1	TRBV5-4	CASSRTSGGTQGEQFF	TGTGCCAGCAGCCGGACTAGCGGGGGGACTCAGGGTGAGCAGTTCTTC